The present T cell receptor beta chain was sequenced within a study of cytomegalovirus exposure and HLA in healthy donors. Findings and caveats of the study: At a 0.05 false discovery rate, a later analysis found about 17,000 TCR beta sequences to be associated with HLA alleles.

With 60 Vbeta and 13 Jbeta primers, the PCR was carried out. The method was immunoSEQ multiplex PCR; TCRdb's version includes in-frame clones alone and lacks a portion of them. The table lists about 93,000 clones, about 82% of them singletons. The length of the CDR3 is 13 residues. Germline CDR1 MNHEY, CDR2 SMNVEV (reference sequence). V lost 7 bases to trimming and J lost 8 bases; unmatched junction nucleotides: 9. Worth noting for this clone: The antigen is unknown.

The clonotype comes from a young man in good health and CMV-seronegative. This sequence joins TRBV27 and TRBJ1-2; 8 nucleotides agree with TRBD1. Sequenced: PBMCs. The CDR3 region is CASTPFQGAGYTF. CDR3 DNA: TGTGCCAGCACCCCATTCCAGGGGGCAGGCTACACCTTC.